The entry below describes one T cell receptor (beta chain). What it recognizes is unknown. Using immunoSEQ multiplex PCR, the repertoire was profiled, and TCRdb retains in-frame clones only, with some absent. This repertoire shows approximately 140,000 clones, approximately 90% found once; its top ten account for 10% to 14%. Per germline, CDR1 SGHTS and CDR2 YDEGEE. The CDR3 has 18 amino acids. V was pared by 0 bases and J by 4 bases, with 7 bases of the junction left unmatched. This entry is derived from a study of cytotoxic CD8 clonotypes in ibrutinib-treated CLL. Study-level results: Among the clonotypes, public ones were uncommon and contracted or held stable on treatment. A rise in clonality was seen at ibrutinib response, and a fall back toward baseline was seen at progression.

The chain links TRBV5-8 to TRBJ2-1, with 13 nucleotides matching TRBD2. The receptor was derived from a human donor with chronic lymphocytic leukemia. Sequencing used PBMCs, obtained after 12 months of ibrutinib treatment. CDR3 coding DNA: TGTGCCAGCAGCTTGGCCGGGACTAGCGGGGTAGCATACAATGAGCAGTTCTTC. Translating gives CASSLAGTSGVAYNEQFF. Combining the CDR3 with reference TRBV5-8 and TRBJ2-1 gives the whole variable domain EAGVTQSPTHLIKTRGQQATLRCSPISGHTSVYWYQQALGLGLQFLLWYDEGEERNRGNFPPRFSGRQFPNYSSELNVNALELEDSALYLCASSLAGTSGVAYNEQFFGPGTRLTVL.